This TCR beta chain is from a study of STAT5B mutations in CD4+ large granular lymphocyte leukemia. General study results and limits: CD4-sorted patient repertoires seemed more clonal than healthy CD4+ repertoires.

The repertoire was sequenced with immunoSEQ multiplex PCR; TCRdb's copy has only in-frame clones and lacks some. The data hold tens of thousands of clones, with approximately 80% observed a single time. CDR1 and CDR2 from the germline V gene are SEHNR and FQNEAQ (reference sequence). This CDR3 has 17 amino acids. Trimming stripped 3 bases from V and 1 base from J, with 16 bases between. Controls came from buffy coats of healthy blood donors. This clone has only a few counts. Its specificity is unknown. The receptor was isolated from a human donor in good health. Sequenced material: CD4+ T cells from blood buffy coats. V gene TRBV7-9 combines with J gene TRBJ1-5, with D tentatively TRBD1 (5 bases). The DNA of the CDR3 is TGTGCCAGCAGCTTTGGACACACCCCGGACAGCAATCAGCCCCAGCATTTT. Encoded protein: CASSFGHTPDSNQPQHF.